The sequence of this T cell receptor (beta chain) was determined in a study of blood T cell repertoires in COVID-19. Study summary: T cells, B-cell-depleted T cells, or PBMCs supplied cDNA or gDNA.

Authors' data handling: By means of reference gene primer amplification, nucleated cell counts were estimated. Some clones are missing from TCRdb's copy, which holds only in-frame ones; the method was immunoSEQ multiplex PCR. The V and J calls and the clone size are those of that table, but D and trimming were determined from the DNA. The repertoire holds some 150,000 clones, around 80% seen once, with about 7% in the top ten. CDR1 and CDR2 from the germline V gene are MGHDK and SYGVNS. The CDR3 contains 11 residues. V was shortened by 10 bases and J by 7 bases, with 13 bases between the two germline ends.

The clonotype comes from a woman in her 50s in a cohort sampled during active or convalescent COVID-19. The sequenced material came from peripheral blood. The chain recombines TRBV25-1 with TRBJ1-2; D not resolved. CDR3 sequence (DNA): TGTGCCACCGGGGTCATGGGTGGCTACACCTTC. Protein sequence: CATGVMGGYTF.